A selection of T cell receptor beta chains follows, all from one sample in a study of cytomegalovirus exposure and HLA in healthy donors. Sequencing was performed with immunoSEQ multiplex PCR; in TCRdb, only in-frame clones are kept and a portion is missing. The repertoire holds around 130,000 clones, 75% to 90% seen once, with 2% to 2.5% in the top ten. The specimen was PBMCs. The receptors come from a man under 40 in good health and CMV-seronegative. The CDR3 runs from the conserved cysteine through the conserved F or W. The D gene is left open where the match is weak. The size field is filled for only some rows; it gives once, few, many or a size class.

CDR3: CASSDSGTVEDTQYF; DNA: TGCGCCAGCAGTGACTCAGGGACTGTCGAGGATACGCAGTATTTT; V: TRBV10-1; D: NA; length: 15; J: TRBJ2-3; size: NA
CDR3: CASTMTEVSYEQYF; DNA: TGTGCCAGCACTATGACGGAGGTTTCCTACGAGCAGTACTTC; V: TRBV2; D: NA; length: 14; J: TRBJ2-7; size: NA
CDR3: CASSSGTSGRGGYDQYF; DNA: TGTGCCAGCAGCTCCGGGACTAGCGGGCGGGGCGGGTATGACCAGTATTTT; V: TRBV28; D: TRBD2; length: 17; J: TRBJ2-3; size: few
CDR3: CASSHAGYEQYF; DNA: TGTGCCAGCAGCCACGCGGGCTACGAGCAGTACTTC; V: TRBV11-2; D: NA; length: 12; J: TRBJ2-7; size: NA
CDR3: CASSAYRGTTEAFF; DNA: TGTGCCAGCAGTGCCTACAGGGGAACCACTGAAGCTTTCTTT; V: TRBV2; D: TRBD1; length: 14; J: TRBJ1-1; size: NA
CDR3: CASGPRYGDTEAFF; DNA: TGTGCCAGCGGCCCAAGGTATGGAGACACTGAAGCTTTCTTT; V: TRBV11-2; D: NA; length: 14; J: TRBJ1-1; size: NA
CDR3: CAWEGGAQGYTF; DNA: TGTGCCTGGGAAGGGGGGGCGCAGGGCTACACCTTC; V: TRBV30; D: NA; length: 12; J: TRBJ1-2; size: NA
CDR3: CASSLKSTLKSYNEQFF; DNA: TGCGCCAGCAGCTTGAAGTCTACCCTCAAGTCCTACAATGAGCAGTTCTTC; V: TRBV5-1; D: NA; length: 17; J: TRBJ2-1; size: NA
CDR3: CAAPARVSGNTIYF; DNA: TGTGCCGCGCCCGCGAGGGTCTCTGGAAACACCATATATTTT; V: TRBV6-1; D: NA; length: 14; J: TRBJ1-3; size: NA
CDR3: CASSLGGGYSNQPQHF; DNA: TGTGCCAGCAGCTTAGGCGGGGGGTATAGCAATCAGCCCCAGCATTTT; V: TRBV7-9; D: NA; length: 16; J: TRBJ1-5; size: NA
CDR3: CASSTPGQGSGTQYF; DNA: TGTGCCAGTAGTACCCCGGGACAGGGGTCAGGGACCCAGTACTTC; V: TRBV19; D: TRBD1; length: 15; J: TRBJ2-5; size: few
CDR3: CASTHRDRGYEQYF; DNA: TGTGCCAGCACCCACCGGGACAGAGGCTACGAGCAGTACTTC; V: TRBV2; D: TRBD1; length: 14; J: TRBJ2-7; size: NA
CDR3: CASREPNNYEQYF; DNA: TGTGCCAGCAGAGAACCTAATAACTACGAGCAGTACTTC; V: TRBV6-1; D: NA; length: 13; J: TRBJ2-7; size: once
CDR3: CASSPLTGELFF; DNA: TGTGCCAGCTCACCCCTCACCGGGGAGCTGTTTTTT; V: TRBV18; D: NA; length: 12; J: TRBJ2-2; size: NA
CDR3: CASGRRGAHLSYNEQFF; DNA: TGTGCCAGCGGCCGGCGGGGGGCCCACCTCTCCTACAATGAGCAGTTCTTC; V: TRBV21-1; D: NA; length: 17; J: TRBJ2-1; size: NA
CDR3: CASTFDRGRETQYF; DNA: TGTGCCAGCACGTTCGACAGGGGGCGGGAGACCCAGTACTTC; V: TRBV2; D: TRBD1; length: 14; J: TRBJ2-5; size: NA
CDR3: CASSYSGRINEKLFF; DNA: TGTGCCAGCAGTTACTCCGGCAGGATTAATGAAAAACTGTTTTTT; V: TRBV6-5; D: NA; length: 15; J: TRBJ1-4; size: NA
CDR3: CATRDRANTGELFF; DNA: TGTGCCACCCGGGACAGAGCGAACACCGGGGAGCTGTTTTTT; V: TRBV19; D: TRBD1; length: 14; J: TRBJ2-2; size: NA
CDR3: CASSQLLRQHNQPQHF; DNA: TGTGCCAGCAGCCAGCTTCTTAGACAGCACAATCAGCCCCAGCATTTT; V: TRBV5-8; D: NA; length: 16; J: TRBJ1-5; size: NA
CDR3: CASSVAQGGTGELFF; DNA: TGTGCCAGCAGTGTCGCACAGGGGGGAACCGGGGAGCTGTTTTTT; V: TRBV2; D: TRBD1; length: 15; J: TRBJ2-2; size: few
CDR3: CASSFQGGPYEQYF; DNA: TGTGCCAGCAGCTTCCAGGGGGGTCCCTACGAGCAGTACTTC; V: TRBV5-6; D: NA; length: 14; J: TRBJ2-7; size: NA
CDR3: CASAWHQGTKNSQYF; DNA: TGTGCCAGCGCCTGGCATCAGGGAACCAAAAACAGTCAGTACTTC; V: TRBV5-8; D: NA; length: 15; J: TRBJ2-4; size: NA
CDR3: CASSLSGQNTEAFF; DNA: TGTGCCAGTAGTCTCTCCGGACAGAACACTGAAGCTTTCTTT; V: TRBV19; D: NA; length: 14; J: TRBJ1-1; size: NA
CDR3: CASSASWGDAEYF; DNA: TGTGCCAGCAGCGCCTCGTGGGGGGACGCCGAGTACTTC; V: TRBV9; D: NA; length: 13; J: TRBJ2-7; size: NA
CDR3: CASRGRGAYEQYF; DNA: TGTGCCAGTAGAGGTCGGGGGGCCTACGAGCAGTACTTC; V: TRBV19; D: TRBD2; length: 13; J: TRBJ2-7; size: NA
CDR3: CASRLGTGPLSPLHF; DNA: TGTGCCAGCAGATTAGGGACAGGGCCCCTGTCACCCCTCCACTTT; V: TRBV27; D: TRBD1; length: 15; J: TRBJ1-6; size: NA
CDR3: CASSPKTREEAFF; DNA: TGTGCCAGCAGCCCCAAGACCCGGGAAGAAGCTTTCTTT; V: TRBV7-8; D: NA; length: 13; J: TRBJ1-1; size: NA
CDR3: CASRSGLAGGWETQYF; DNA: TGTGCCAGCAGGTCAGGACTAGCGGGGGGCTGGGAGACCCAGTACTTC; V: TRBV5-6; D: TRBD2; length: 16; J: TRBJ2-5; size: few
CDR3: CASNPGTVDRYEQYF; DNA: TGTGCCAGCAATCCCGGGACAGTAGATCGGTACGAGCAGTACTTC; V: TRBV7-9; D: TRBD1; length: 15; J: TRBJ2-7; size: NA
CDR3: CASRQTARNTEAFF; DNA: TGTGCCAGCAGACAGACGGCCAGGAACACTGAAGCTTTCTTT; V: TRBV6-1; D: NA; length: 14; J: TRBJ1-1; size: NA
CDR3: CASSLGEYSPLHF; DNA: TGTGCCAGCAGCTTAGGAGAGTATTCACCCCTCCACTTT; V: TRBV7-9; D: NA; length: 13; J: TRBJ1-6; size: NA
CDR3: CASSTLSAGRPYNEQFF; DNA: TGTGCCAGCAGCACCCTATCGGCAGGGCGTCCCTACAATGAGCAGTTCTTC; V: TRBV7-6; D: NA; length: 17; J: TRBJ2-1; size: NA
CDR3: CASSEIGGSDSPLHF; DNA: TGTGCCAGCAGTGAAATAGGCGGTTCGGATTCACCCCTCCACTTT; V: TRBV2; D: NA; length: 15; J: TRBJ1-6; size: few
CDR3: CASTLAAPPNIQYF; DNA: TGTGCCAGCACACTAGCGGCCCCGCCAAACATTCAGTACTTC; V: TRBV6-1; D: TRBD2; length: 14; J: TRBJ2-4; size: NA
CDR3: CASSLAGGREQYF; DNA: TGTGCCAGCAGTTTAGCGGGGGGTAGGGAGCAGTACTTC; V: TRBV27; D: TRBD2; length: 13; J: TRBJ2-7; size: NA